This T cell receptor beta chain was obtained from a study of graft-versus-host responses after intestinal transplantation. Study-level information: Each recipient received a multivisceral, liver-intestinal, or isolated intestinal graft. Anti-thymocyte globulin was used for induction in all recipients, who then took tacrolimus and steroids for approximately 3 years.

Concerning this clone: Its antigen is still unknown.

The data were produced by immunoSEQ multiplex PCR, yet TCRdb's version contains in-frame clones alone and is incomplete. The table has some 13,000 clones, over 70% seen once; the top ten hold roughly 50%. Germline CDR1 is MNHNY and CDR2 is SVGAGI (reference sequence). The CDR3 is 15 amino acids. Losses at the gene ends were 1 base for V and 8 bases for J; bases not matched to a gene: 9. Whole-study findings and limits: GvH clones surfaced in recipient marrow, some emerging earlier in ileum or blood. Circulating GvH clone levels at their peak were associated with HvG declines (early post-transplant).

This chain connects TRBV6-6 to TRBJ1-2, with 8 bases identical to TRBD1. The material was PBMCs, obtained just under 130 days after transplant. This clonotype was obtained from a human patient who received an intestinal transplant, so some T cells may come from the graft donor. CDR3 sequence (DNA): TGTGCCAGCAGTTACTTCGGACAGGGAACTGACGGCTACACCTTC. Translated, it gives CASSYFGQGTDGYTF.